These 24 T cell receptor beta chains originate from one sample sequenced in a study of T cells in localized non-small cell lung cancer. Sequencing was performed with immunoSEQ multiplex PCR; in TCRdb, only in-frame clones are kept and a portion is missing. The sample shows 50,000 to 55,000 clones, around 84% of them seen only once. Specimen: PBMCs, collected before any cancer treatment. The source of these receptors is a female donor with stage II lung adenocarcinoma.

The J gene is TRBJ2-4, the V gene TRBV5-4; D is perhaps TRBD1 or TRBD2 (5 bases each). The V gene's germline CDR1 is SGHNT and CDR2 YYREEE (reference sequence). This CDR3 is built from 13 residues. Deletions cut 3 bases from V and 7 bases from J, with 11 bases between. CDR3 DNA sequence: TGTGCCAGCAGCTCCAGGGAGCGGAACATTCAGTACTTC. Translation gives CASSSRERNIQYF. The variable domain in full, completed from reference TRBV5-4 and TRBJ2-4, reads ETGVTQSPTHLIKTRGQQVTLRCSSQSGHNTVSWYQQALGQGPQFIFQYYREEENGRGNFPPRFSGLQFPNYSSELNVNALELDDSALYLCASSSRERNIQYFGAGTRLSVL.

This clone was recorded once. The chain joins TRBV7-8 to TRBJ1-5; 10 bases agree with TRBD1. V was pared by 1 base and J by 5 bases, with 8 bases of the junction left unmatched. This CDR3 spans 17 amino acids. The germline CDR1 and CDR2 sequences are SGHVS and FQNEAQ. The CDR3 reads CASSLEGGQGPYQPQHF. The CDR3 DNA is TGTGCCAGCAGCTTAGAGGGGGGACAGGGGCCTTATCAGCCCCAGCATTTT. The full variable domain, in which reference TRBV7-8 and TRBJ1-5 provide the parts outside the CDR3, is GAGVSQSPRYKVAKRGQDVALRCDPISGHVSLFWYQQALGQGPEFLTYFQNEAQLDKSGLPSDRFFAERPEGSVSTLKIQRTQQEDSAVYLCASSLEGGQGPYQPQHFGDGTRLSIL.

The chain joins TRBV18 to TRBJ1-1, with D tentatively TRBD1 (6 bases). This CDR3 is built from 15 residues. CDR1 is KGHSH, CDR2 LQKENI, per germline. V lost 3 bases and J 2 bases, leaving 13 bases between the germline ends. CDR3 sequence: CASSPLRGLNTEAFF. As DNA, the CDR3 is TGTGCCAGCTCACCGCTCCGGGGGCTCAACACTGAAGCTTTCTTT.

DNA for the CDR3: TGTGCCAGCAGTTATCGGGGGGGCACAGATACGCAGTATTTT. Its translation: CASSYRGGTDTQYF. The chain combines TRBV6-6 with TRBJ2-3; 7 bases align to TRBD2. The CDR3 loop spans 14 amino acids. CDR1 MNHNY and CDR2 SVGAGI come from the germline V gene (reference sequence). V lost 3 bases and J lost 1; bases outside the gene matches: 1.

The chain's CDR3 is CASSWRPGVDTEAFF. CDR3 coding DNA: TGTGCCAGCAGTTGGAGACCAGGGGTAGACACTGAAGCTTTCTTT. V gene TRBV7-6 combines with J gene TRBJ1-1; perhaps TRBD1 as D (6 bases). The CDR3 is 15 amino acids. Trimming removed 6 bases at V and 3 bases at J, with 17 bases between. Looked up from germline, CDR1 is SGHVS and CDR2 is FNYEAQ.

V usage is TRBV6-5 and J usage is TRBJ2-7, with D unclear. CDR1 MNHEY and CDR2 SVGAGI come from the germline V gene. Trimming cost V 6 bases and J 4 bases, with 10 bases left between them. This CDR3 comprises 12 residues. CDR3 sequence (DNA): TGTGCCAGCAGGACCCCGGGTTACGAGCAGTACTTC. Translation gives CASRTPGYEQYF.

The chain has TRBV12-5 and TRBJ1-1; D unresolved. Germline CDR1 LGHNT, CDR2 FRNRAP. This CDR3 is built from 10 residues. V gave up 6 bases and J gave up 3 bases, with 2 bases separating them. CDR3 protein: CASGYTEAFF. CDR3 DNA: TGTGCTAGTGGGTACACTGAAGCTTTCTTT.

The chain combines TRBV7-9 with TRBJ2-2, with 15 bases fitting TRBD2. The V segment lost 5 bases and the J segment 5 bases; nucleotides outside the gene matches: 9. Germline CDR1 reads SEHNR; CDR2 reads FQNEAQ (reference sequence). This CDR3 is built from 18 residues. The CDR3 bases are TGTGCCAGCAGCCACGGACTAGCGGGGGGGCCTTGGACCGGGGAGCTGTTTTTT. Encoded protein: CASSHGLAGGPWTGELFF.

The chain carries TRBV2 and TRBJ1-5; TRBD1 aligns across 8 bases. CDR1 and CDR2 (germline): SNHLY, FYNNEI. The CDR3 has 16 amino acids. With V trimmed by 3 bases and J by 4 bases, 8 bases remained unmatched. CDR3 sequence: CASSERRDRNNQPQHF. The CDR3 DNA sequence: TGTGCCAGCAGTGAGCGCCGGGACAGGAATAATCAGCCCCAGCATTTT.

The V gene is TRBV4-1, the J gene TRBJ1-5; a weak D match, TRBD1 (5 bases). V lost 4 bases to trimming and J lost 3 bases, with 10 bases between them. This CDR3 is 14 amino acids long. Germline loops: CDR1 MGHRA, CDR2 YSYEKL. CDR3 sequence reads: CASSPKGFNQPQHF. The CDR3 nucleotides are TGCGCCAGCAGCCCAAAGGGGTTCAATCAGCCCCAGCATTTT.

The V and J genes are TRBV19 and TRBJ2-1, with D unclear. Germline V gives CDR1 LNHDA, CDR2 SQIVND (reference sequence). The CDR3 extends over 16 amino acids. Trimming stripped 7 bases from V and 0 bases from J, with 16 bases between. The CDR3 region has the DNA TGTGCCAGTACCAAAATGGGTCGGGTCTCCTACAATGAGCAGTTCTTC. Residues: CASTKMGRVSYNEQFF.

This rearrangement joins TRBV10-3 to TRBJ2-3; the match to TRBD2 covers 10 bases. The CDR3 covers 16 residues. V was pared by 4 bases and J by 4 bases, with 8 bases of the junction left unmatched. Germline lookup yields CDR1 ENHRY and CDR2 SYGVKD. As DNA, the CDR3 is TGTGCCATCAGTGCCCTAGCGGGGGCTAGTGCAGATACGCAGTATTTT. Translation gives CAISALAGASADTQYF.

The chain joins TRBV5-4 to TRBJ1-1, with D possibly matching TRBD1 (6 bases). The CDR3 is 13 amino acids. The germline CDR1 and CDR2 sequences are SGHNT and YYREEE (reference sequence). Trimming shortened V by 4 bases and J by 11 bases, and 18 bases separated the two germline ends. The CDR3, as DNA: TGTGCCAGCAGCCTTGTGGCCTCAGGGGCGGCTTTCTTT. Translated, it gives CASSLVASGAAFF.

The rearrangement uses TRBV9 and TRBJ2-7; D perhaps matches TRBD2 (6 bases). CDR1 is SGDLS, CDR2 YYNGEE, per germline. The length of the CDR3 is 15 residues. V was cut by 2 bases and J by 3 bases, with 15 bases left in between. CDR3 nucleotide sequence: TGTGCCAGCAGCGTGGAGGCCGGGGGTATCTACGAGCAGTACTTC. Translation gives CASSVEAGGIYEQYF.

V usage is TRBV5-4 and J usage is TRBJ1-1; the match to TRBD1 covers 8 bases. V dropped 2 bases and J dropped 4; count of bases not matched to a gene: 7. The CDR3 has 15 amino acids. Germline CDR1 reads SGHNT; CDR2 reads YYREEE (reference sequence). CDR3 amino acids: CASSLGDRGGTEAFF. The CDR3 region has the DNA TGTGCCAGCAGCTTAGGCGACAGGGGCGGCACTGAAGCTTTCTTT.

This chain uses TRBV28 with TRBJ1-2; D remains ambiguous. V gave up 11 bases and J gave up 0 bases, with 13 bases separating them. Per germline, CDR1 MDHEN and CDR2 SYDVKM. This CDR3 is built from 13 residues. The CDR3 nucleotides read TGTGCCCTAACCTCAAGTACTAACTATGGCTACACCTTC. This translates into CALTSSTNYGYTF.

This clone was found once. The chain employs TRBV2 and TRBJ1-5; D may be TRBD1 (5 bases). The length of the CDR3 is 16 residues. V lost 3 bases and J lost 7, with 19 bases in between. Germline V lookup: CDR1 SNHLY, CDR2 FYNNEI. As DNA, the CDR3 is TGTGCCAGCAGTGAGATGCGGCGGGGCTCCGGCCAGCCCCAGCATTTT. Protein sequence: CASSEMRRGSGQPQHF.

This clone was detected once. The chain combines TRBV11-2 with TRBJ1-1, with D perhaps matching TRBD1 (5 bases). This CDR3 comprises 15 residues. The germline gives CDR1 SGHAT, CDR2 FQNNGV. V was trimmed by 0 bases and J by 4 bases, leaving 12 bases between them. Here the CDR3 DNA reads TGTGCCAGCAGCTTAGAGGGGGGATGGAGCACTGAAGCTTTCTTT. Protein: CASSLEGGWSTEAFF.

The chain uses TRBV5-6 and TRBJ1-2, with D perhaps TRBD1 (6 bases). The ends were cut back, 0 bases at V and 4 bases at J, with 13 bases in the middle. The germline V gene has CDR1 SGHDT and CDR2 YYEEEE. The CDR3 length is 15 residues. CDR3 coding DNA: TGTGCCAGCAGCTTGGGGGACAACCCCTTCTATGGCTACACCTTC. Encoded protein: CASSLGDNPFYGYTF.

This clone was found once. The chain carries TRBV10-1 and TRBJ2-3; 7 bases match TRBD2. Trimming removed 2 bases from V and 4 bases from J; junction bases left unmatched: 6. Germline V gene sequence: CDR1 WNHNN, CDR2 SYGVQD (reference sequence). CDR3 length equals 15 residues. CDR3 coding DNA: TGCGCCAGCAGTGAGGTTCTAGCGGAGCCAGATACGCAGTATTTT. Translation gives CASSEVLAEPDTQYF.

The chain links TRBV5-1 to TRBJ1-4, with D possibly being TRBD1 (6 bases). Germline CDR1 is SGHRS and CDR2 is YFSETQ. The V gene lost 4 bases and the J gene lost 7 bases, with 20 bases spanning the gap. The CDR3 is made up of 16 amino acids. The CDR3 nucleotides read TGCGCCAGCAGCACACAGGGAGGTTTTGCCATTGAAAAACTGTTTTTT. It codes for CASSTQGGFAIEKLFF.

The gene calls are TRBV11-2 and TRBJ2-3, with TRBD2 matching over 8 bases. The V gene's germline CDR1 is SGHAT and CDR2 FQNNGV. The junction had 3 bases not matched to a gene; V was cut back by 1 base and J by 6 bases. CDR3 size: 14 residues. CDR3 region: CASSLGRTSDTQYF. The CDR3 DNA reads TGTGCCAGCAGCTTAGGCCGGACTAGCGATACGCAGTATTTT.

The chain employs TRBV7-9 and TRBJ1-6, with a weak D call TRBD1 (5 bases). Germline V gives CDR1 SEHNR, CDR2 FQNEAQ (reference sequence). The CDR3 runs to 15 residues. V dropped 3 bases and J dropped 8 bases, with 14 bases sitting between them. CDR3 coding DNA: TGTGCCAGCAGCTTGAGGGGAAATTCGGATTCACCCCTCCACTTT. Encoded protein: CASSLRGNSDSPLHF.

The V and J genes are TRBV30 and TRBJ1-5, with D possibly matching TRBD1 (5 bases). The CDR3 totals 16 residues. Per germline, CDR1 GTSNPN and CDR2 SVGIG (reference sequence). The ends were cut back, 0 bases at V and 4 bases at J, with 16 bases in the middle. CDR3 sequence: CAWSVGSVWGNQPQHF. The CDR3 region has the DNA TGTGCCTGGAGTGTAGGGAGTGTCTGGGGGAATCAGCCCCAGCATTTT.